These 5 T cell receptor beta chains originate from one sample sequenced in a study of T cells in women clearing cervical HPV infection. Profiling relied on immunoSEQ multiplex PCR, and the TCRdb table lists in-frame clones only, not all of them. Across fewer than 30,000 clones, the top ten clones capture 15% to 20% of the sample. The sequenced sample consisted of blood buffy coat. The origin of the receptors is a woman between 18 and 75 years old with a cervical HPV16 infection that either progressed to CIN3+ or cleared (not recorded which).

By frequency, this clone registers medium-sized. Coverage ceases 3 residues before the CDR3 finishes, and the germline J gene fills in the end. The chain links TRBV20-1 to TRBJ1-6, with D hard to call. The CDR3 is made up of 12 amino acids. The V gene lost 6 bases and the J gene lost 10 bases, with 13 bases spanning the gap. Germline V gene data show CDR1 as DFQATT and CDR2 as SNEGSKA (reference sequence). CDR3: CSAGVMGSPLHF. The part of the CDR3 DNA that was read is TGCAGTGCCGGGGTCATGGGGTCACCC.

This clone ranks as medium-sized in terms of frequency. Read data end 3 residues before the CDR3 end; the end is taken from the germline J gene. V gene TRBV20-1 combines with J gene TRBJ1-2; the D gene is possibly TRBD1 (6 bases). CDR1 is DFQATT, CDR2 SNEGSKA, per germline (reference sequence). The CDR3 runs 15 residues. V shed 2 bases and J shed 1 base, with 14 bases lying between them. CDR3 bases read: TGCAGTGCTAGACACAGGGATGGTTTTAACTATGGC. Translation: CSARHRDGFNYG. The complete CDR3 reads CSARHRDGFNYGYTF.

Its frequency marks this clone as medium-sized (0.01 to 0.1%). The sequenced fragment ends 3 residues before the CDR3 boundary, so the rest is inferred from the germline J gene. V gene TRBV29-1 combines with J gene TRBJ2-6; D possibly corresponds to TRBD1 (6 bases). V was clipped by 5 bases and J by 2 bases, with 10 bases between them. Germline V gene data show CDR1 as SQVTM and CDR2 as ANQGSEA. This CDR3 spans 14 amino acids. The CDR3 sequence: CSVRQGTGANVLTF. The DNA read from the CDR3 is TGCAGCGTTCGCCAGGGGACTGGGGCCAACGTC.

Concerning this clone itself: The read ends 3 residues early relative to the CDR3; the germline J gene fills the gap. The gene calls are TRBV7-3 and TRBJ1-2, with D possibly TRBD1 on 6 matching bases. V shed 4 bases and J shed 5 bases, with 11 bases lying between them. This CDR3 has 13 residues. The germline gives CDR1 SGHTA, CDR2 FQGTGA. The CDR3 loop reads CASSYGQNYGYTF. The covered CDR3 bases are TGTGCCAGCAGCTACGGACAGAATTATGGC.

Of note for this clone: The CDR3 end is not reached by the read, which stops 3 residues before it; the germline J gene fills it in. V and J are TRBV20-1 and TRBJ2-5; 12 nucleotides line up with TRBD2. Germline CDR1 is DFQATT and CDR2 is SNEGSKA (reference sequence). Germline trimming cut 5 bases from V and 2 bases from J; bases unmatched to any gene: 6. This CDR3 has 15 amino acids. The CDR3 region is CSADRTSGGQETQYF. The covered CDR3 bases are TGCAGTGCTGATAGAACTAGCGGGGGGCAAGAGACC.